The clone carrying this TCR beta chain was observed a handful of times. This sample also contains other DNA sequences that code for the same CDR3. Trimming removed 4 bases at V and 8 bases at J, with 11 bases between. The CDR3 spans 12 residues. In germline, CDR1 is LGHDT, CDR2 YNNKEL (reference sequence). The protocol was immunoSEQ multiplex PCR, while the TCRdb copy is restricted to in-frame clones and leaves out a portion. This table has roughly 440,000 clones, about 91% appearing once. This record comes from a study of blood T cell repertoires in COVID-19. Seattle patients were enrolled while actively infected and followed longitudinally.

The chain links TRBV3-1 (or the pseudogene TRBV3-2) to TRBJ1-2; D is ambiguous. Sequencing was performed on peripheral blood. The clonotype originates from a woman aged 45 to 65 with COVID-19, enrolled during active disease. The CDR3 region is CASSLPTGGYTF. CDR3 sequence (DNA): TGTGCCAGCAGCCTCCCCACGGGGGGCTACACCTTC.